The 14 T cell receptor beta chains in this list originate from one sample, sequenced in a study of T cells expressing NK-cell markers. TCRdb re-called the 5' RACE reads and gives one entry per CDR3 protein, without DNA. This sample's clone table lists about 400,000 distinct CDR3 sequences. The sequenced sample was blood T cells: a sorted CD56 or NKG2C T cell subset, CD4+ or CD8+ T cells, or bulk PBMC T cells (not recorded which). These receptors came from a woman aged 50 to 60 in good health.

The chain recombines TRBV5-1 with TRBJ1-4; TCRdb names TRBD1, which stays unverified in the absence of DNA. The germline CDR1 and CDR2 sequences are SGHRS and YFSETQ. The CDR3 is 15 residues long. This CDR3 is CASSISGGFNEKLFF.

This chain links TRBV14 with TRBJ2-1; without DNA, the TCRdb call of TRBD1 cannot be checked. Germline CDR1 SGHDN, CDR2 FVKESK. The CDR3 has 16 residues. The CDR3 sequence is CASSPWGGATYNEQFF.

CDR3 amino acids: CASNLRGAPPDTQYF. The V and J genes are TRBV5-1 and TRBJ2-3; checking the TCRdb D call of TRBD1 is not possible without DNA. The CDR3 length is 15 residues. Germline V gene data show CDR1 as SGHRS and CDR2 as YFSETQ.

The chain combines TRBV12-3 or TRBV12-4 with TRBJ2-4. The CDR3 extends over 13 amino acids. CDR3 amino acids: CASTSDSPGIQYF.

The chain joins TRBV20-1 to TRBJ2-3; TCRdb reports TRBD2, a call that lacks DNA to check it against. CDR1 is DFQATT and CDR2 is SNEGSKA in the germline V gene (reference sequence). CDR3 length: 19 residues. This chain's CDR3 is CSARGRRPNAPLSTDTQYF.

V and J are TRBV29-1 and TRBJ2-3; there is no DNA to check the TCRdb D call of TRBD1. Germline-derived CDR1 and CDR2 are SQVTM and ANQGSEA. The CDR3 loop spans 15 amino acids. CDR3 protein: CSVEDRDGGWDTQYF.

The rearrangement joins TRBV5-1 to TRBJ2-3; with no DNA, the TCRdb D assignment of TRBD1 cannot be verified. This CDR3 is built from 16 residues. Germline V CDR1 and CDR2: SGHRS, YFSETQ. The CDR3 protein is CASSSPGQGVTDTQYF.

The genes are TRBV7-8 and TRBJ2-1; TCRdb lists TRBD1, though no DNA is available to test this call. This CDR3 is built from 17 residues. CDR1 is SGHVS and CDR2 is FQNEAQ in the germline V gene. The CDR3 spells CASSLGPTGEAYNEQFF.

The CDR3 here is CSATRKGSNQPQHF. V gene TRBV20-1 combines with J gene TRBJ1-5. The CDR3 loop spans 14 amino acids. Per the germline V gene, CDR1 is DFQATT and CDR2 is SNEGSKA (reference sequence).

The chain links TRBV7-7 to TRBJ2-1; no DNA is available, so the TRBD2 call from TCRdb remains unchecked. There are 14 residues in the CDR3. Germline V gene data show CDR1 as SSHAT and CDR2 as FNYEAQ (reference sequence). CDR3 sequence: CASSFLTSSNEQFF. Using reference TRBV7-7 and TRBJ2-1 for the parts outside the CDR3, the full variable domain is GAGVSQSPRYKVTKRGQDVTLRCDPISSHATLYWYQQALGQGPEFLTYFNYEAQPDKSGLPSDRFSAERPEGSISTLTIQRTEQRDSAMYRCASSFLTSSNEQFFGPGTRLTVL.

The CDR3 region is CASSLEATSGFDEQFF. The rearrangement uses TRBV5-1 and TRBJ2-1; lacking DNA, the TRBD2 call made by TCRdb goes unchecked. The CDR3 consists of 16 residues. The germline CDR1 and CDR2 sequences are SGHRS and YFSETQ. The full variable domain, with the rest looked up from reference TRBV5-1 and TRBJ2-1, is KAGVTQTPRYLIKTRGQQVTLSCSPISGHRSVSWYQQTPGQGLQFLFEYFSETQRNKGNFPGRFSGRQFSNSRSEMNVSTLELGDSALYLCASSLEATSGFDEQFFGPGTRLTVL.

J is TRBJ2-7 and V is TRBV15; TCRdb's assignment of TRBD1 cannot be checked, as there is no DNA. The germline V gene has CDR1 LNHNV and CDR2 YYDKDF (reference sequence). This CDR3 spans 13 amino acids. The CDR3 protein is CATSRPPFDEQYF.

V and J are TRBV11-3 and TRBJ2-1; the TRBD2 assignment by TCRdb is unverifiable without DNA. Germline CDR1 and CDR2: SGHNT and YENEEA. The CDR3 length is 16 residues. CDR3 protein: CASSFLQAGARNEQFF.

V gene TRBV4-1 combines with J gene TRBJ2-7; TCRdb's assignment of TRBD1 cannot be checked, as there is no DNA. Germline-derived CDR1 and CDR2 are MGHRA and YSYEKL. This CDR3 region has 15 residues. This CDR3 is CASSQDGWGQYEQYF.